Sequencing of this T cell receptor (beta chain) was carried out in a study of identical twins. General study results and limits: Partly confounded zero-insertion analyses could result from invariant MAIT and iNKT cells. Fewer insertions characterized abundant cord blood beta clonotypes, whereas memory repertoires showed none. Surplus twin overlap in beta out-of-frame sequences was less pronounced.

TCRdb redid the calling of the 5' RACE reads with MiXCR, one entry per CDR3 protein. In the table there are under 900,000 distinct CDR3 sequences, around an eighth of which are singletons. The germline V gene has CDR1 SEHNR and CDR2 FQNEAQ (reference sequence). Trimming took 11 bases from V and 1 from J, leaving 8 bases between them. This CDR3 spans 11 amino acids. A few counts support this clonotype. No antigen is known for it. The data also belong to a second study, concerning yellow fever vaccine responses in identical twins.

The sequenced material came from PBMCs. The V gene is TRBV7-9, the J gene TRBJ1-1; D remains ambiguous. The sequence came from a woman younger than 30 in good health. CDR3 nucleotides: TGTGCCGGCGGACGGAACACTGAAGCTTTCTTT. It yields the protein CAGGRNTEAFF. The full variable domain, in which reference TRBV7-9 and TRBJ1-1 provide the parts outside the CDR3, is DTGVSQNPRHKITKRGQNVTFRCDPISEHNRLYWYRQTLGQGPEFLTYFQNEAQLEKSRLLSDRFSAERPKGSFSTLEIQRTEQGDSAMYLCAGGRNTEAFFGQGTRLTVV.